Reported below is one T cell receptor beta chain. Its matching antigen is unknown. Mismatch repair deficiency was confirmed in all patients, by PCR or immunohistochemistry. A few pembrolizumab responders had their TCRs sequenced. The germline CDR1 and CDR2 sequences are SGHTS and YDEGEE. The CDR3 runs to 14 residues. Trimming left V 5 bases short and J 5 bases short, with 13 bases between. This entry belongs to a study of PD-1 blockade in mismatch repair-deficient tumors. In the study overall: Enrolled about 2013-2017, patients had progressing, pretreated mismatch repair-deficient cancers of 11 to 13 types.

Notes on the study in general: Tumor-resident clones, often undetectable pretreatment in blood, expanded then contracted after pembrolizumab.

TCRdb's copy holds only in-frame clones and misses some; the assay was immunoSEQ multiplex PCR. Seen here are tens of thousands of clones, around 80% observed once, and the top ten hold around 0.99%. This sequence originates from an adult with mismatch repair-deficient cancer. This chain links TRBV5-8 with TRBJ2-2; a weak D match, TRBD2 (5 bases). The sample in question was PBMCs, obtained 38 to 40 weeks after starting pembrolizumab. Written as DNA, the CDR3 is TGTGCCAGCAGTCGCGTGGGAGTGACCGGGGAGCTGTTTTTT. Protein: CASSRVGVTGELFF.